The 13 T cell receptor beta chains given below trace back to one sample, sequenced in a study of T-cell reconstitution after alpha-beta-depleted transplantation in children. Unique molecular identifiers were incorporated when the TCRbeta library was constructed. TCRdb re-called the PCR reads through MiXCR, storing one row per CDR3 protein. The sample comprises hundreds of thousands of distinct CDR3 sequences, around a sixth of which are singletons, and approximately 1.1% rests with the top ten. This material consisted of PBMCs from the stem cell graft donor, taken from the stem cell graft. The source is a human donor who donated a stem cell graft to a child with acute myeloid leukemia.

This sequence joins TRBV4-3 and TRBJ2-1, with 10 bases that match TRBD1. Germline assignment: CDR1 LGHNA and CDR2 YSLEER. The CDR3 consists of 16 residues. V trimming: 1 base; J trimming: 8 bases; junction bases outside the gene matches: 8. This chain's CDR3 is CASSQARTGGNHEQFF. The DNA of the CDR3 is TGCGCCAGCAGCCAAGCTCGGACAGGGGGGAATCATGAGCAGTTCTTC.

Ten or more counts support this clonotype. The chain carries TRBV20-1 and TRBJ2-7; 15 bases fit TRBD2. Germline V gene data show CDR1 as DFQATT and CDR2 as SNEGSKA (reference sequence). V lost 6 bases, J lost 4 bases, and 7 bases stayed unmatched. The CDR3 loop spans 15 amino acids. CDR3 protein: CSATGLAGGYYEQYF. The CDR3 DNA reads as TGCAGTGCCACGGGACTAGCGGGGGGATATTACGAGCAGTACTTC.

There are many counts of this clonotype. The rearrangement uses TRBV7-2 and TRBJ1-4, with TRBD1 matching 8 bases. Germline V gives CDR1 SGHTA, CDR2 FQGNSA. The CDR3 is 15 amino acids. Trimming took 1 base from V and 8 from J; bases not matched to a gene: 6. The CDR3 reads CASSLDPDRVEKLFF. In DNA form, the CDR3 reads TGTGCCAGCAGCTTAGATCCGGACAGGGTAGAAAAACTGTTTTTT.

A few counts support this clonotype. The CDR3 DNA is TGCAGTGCTAGAGATTGGGTCAGGGGAACAGATACGCAGTATTTT. Translation gives CSARDWVRGTDTQYF. This rearrangement joins TRBV20-1 to TRBJ2-3; tentatively, D is TRBD1 (6 bases). The germline V gene encodes CDR1 DFQATT and CDR2 SNEGSKA (reference sequence). V dropped 0 bases and J dropped 3 bases, with 13 bases sitting between them. This CDR3 has 15 amino acids.

This clonotype was picked up many times. Mismatch with germline at one junction end may stem from a read error. The chain employs TRBV20-1 and TRBJ2-1; 9 bases map to TRBD1. The CDR3 has 15 residues. Germline V gene data show CDR1 as DFQATT and CDR2 as SNEGSKA (reference sequence). CDR3 nucleotides: TGCAGTGCTAGAGATAATCGACGACAACAGGGGGCCCTAGTCTTC. Its protein is CSARDNRRQQGALVF.

The V and J genes are TRBV5-1 and TRBJ1-5, with a tentative D call TRBD1 (6 bases). There are 14 residues in the CDR3. The germline V and J ends were trimmed by 2 bases and 6 bases, with 12 bases remaining between them. CDR1 SGHRS and CDR2 YFSETQ come from the germline V gene. The CDR3: CASSLAGVGQPQHF. In nucleotides, the CDR3 is TGCGCCAGCAGCTTAGCAGGGGTTGGTCAGCCCCAGCATTTT. Based on the CDR3 plus reference TRBV5-1 and TRBJ1-5, the full variable domain is KAGVTQTPRYLIKTRGQQVTLSCSPISGHRSVSWYQQTPGQGLQFLFEYFSETQRNKGNFPGRFSGRQFSNSRSEMNVSTLELGDSALYLCASSLAGVGQPQHFGDGTRLSIL.

The sample holds many counts of this clonotype. This chain uses TRBV29-1 with TRBJ2-1; the D gene is possibly TRBD2 (6 bases). The CDR3 totals 16 residues. The germline gives CDR1 SQVTM, CDR2 ANQGSEA. The ends were cut back, 7 bases at V and 3 bases at J, with 22 bases in the middle. In DNA form, the CDR3 reads TGCAGCGCTACCCCTAGCGAGCTATTATACTACAATGAGCAGTTCTTC. Its translation is CSATPSELLYYNEQFF.

This clonotype appeared many times. The chain has TRBV13 and TRBJ2-5, with 7 nucleotides matching TRBD1. CDR1 and CDR2 from the germline V gene are PRHDT and FYEKMQ (reference sequence). V gave up 4 bases and J gave up 2 bases; unmatched junction bases: 10. CDR3 length: 16 amino acids. Written as DNA, the CDR3 is TGTGCCAGCAGCTCGACACCAGGGACAGCTCAAGAGACCCAGTACTTC. It translates to CASSSTPGTAQETQYF.

This clonotype was counted at least ten times. This chain links TRBV20-1 with TRBJ2-4; tentative D call: TRBD1 (5 bases). The ends were cut back, 7 bases at V and 3 bases at J, with 13 bases in the middle. The CDR3 contains 13 residues. CDR1 DFQATT and CDR2 SNEGSKA come from the germline V gene (reference sequence). CDR3 sequence reads: CSGTRVGKNIQYF. CDR3 DNA sequence: TGCAGTGGTACCAGGGTCGGCAAAAACATTCAGTACTTC.

The chain joins TRBV20-1 to TRBJ2-5; 7 bases agree with TRBD2. J lost 3 bases, V lost 1 base, and 11 bases had no gene match. Germline CDR1 is DFQATT and CDR2 is SNEGSKA (reference sequence). This CDR3 has 16 amino acids. This CDR3 is CSARVYARGEKETQYF. Written as DNA, the CDR3 is TGCAGTGCTAGAGTCTACGCCCGGGGGGAGAAAGAGACCCAGTACTTC.

This clonotype was counted many times. This sequence joins TRBV20-1 and TRBJ1-5; D perhaps matches TRBD1 (5 bases). V lost 3 bases and J lost 6, with 12 bases in between. The length of the CDR3 is 13 residues. Germline CDR1 reads DFQATT; CDR2 reads SNEGSKA (reference sequence). The DNA of the CDR3 is TGCAGTGCTAGCGACAGTAGGCGTCAGCCCCAGCATTTT. This codes for CSASDSRRQPQHF.

This clonotype came up many times. The V and J genes are TRBV12-3 or TRBV12-4 and TRBJ2-2; D remains ambiguous. This CDR3 region has 16 residues. The germline V and J ends were trimmed by 4 bases and 3 bases, with 15 bases remaining between them. CDR3 DNA sequence: TGTGCCAGCAGTTCTGGGCCATTAAAGGACACCGGGGAGCTGTTTTTT. This gives the protein CASSSGPLKDTGELFF.

As concerns this clonotype: A read error may be the cause here, since a much bigger clone is one base away. The chain couples TRBV20-1 to TRBJ2-3, with unresolved D. Germline V CDR1 and CDR2: DFQATT, SNEGSKA (reference sequence). This CDR3 has 13 amino acids. CDR3 sequence reads: CSAGSWEPDTLYF. In DNA form, the CDR3 reads TGCAGTGCTGGGTCTTGGGAACCAGATACGCTGTATTTT.